This entry lists 30 T cell receptor beta chains sequenced from one sample in a study of cytomegalovirus exposure and HLA in healthy donors. The PCR employed 60 Vbeta primers together with 13 Jbeta primers. Using immunoSEQ multiplex PCR, the repertoire was profiled, and TCRdb retains in-frame clones only, with some absent. The sample shows 90,000 to 150,000 clones, approximately 80% of them seen only once. Specimen: PBMCs. The receptors here all came from a human donor in good health.

The rearrangement joins TRBV6-5 to TRBJ2-7; TRBD1 matches at 7 bases. CDR1 and CDR2 (germline): MNHEY, SVGAGI. Trimming at V came to 6 bases and at J to 4 bases, leaving 0 bases not matched to a gene. The CDR3 spans 11 residues. CDR3 DNA sequence: TGTGCCAGCAGCAGGGGGTACGAGCAGTACTTC. Translated: CASSRGYEQYF.

The J gene is TRBJ1-3, the V gene TRBV18; 8 positions agree with TRBD1. The trim removed 6 bases at V and 2 bases at J, leaving 9 bases unmatched. Germline V CDR1 and CDR2: KGHSH, LQKENI. This CDR3 is 16 amino acids long. The CDR3 region is CASSPLDRAAGNTIYF. For the CDR3, the DNA is TGTGCCAGCTCCCCTCTGGACAGGGCGGCTGGAAACACCATATATTTT. Together with reference TRBV18 and TRBJ1-3, the CDR3 gives the full variable domain: NAGVMQNPRHLVRRRGQEARLRCSPMKGHSHVYWYRQLPEEGLKFMVYLQKENIIDESGMPKERFSAEFPKEGPSILRIQQVVRGDSAAYFCASSPLDRAAGNTIYFGEGSWLTVV.

CDR3 sequence (DNA): TGTGCCAGCACCGGGACAGGTGCGAACACCGGGGAGCTGTTTTTT. Translation gives CASTGTGANTGELFF. The V gene is TRBV2, the J gene TRBJ2-2; 8 bases line up with TRBD1. Germline-derived CDR1 and CDR2 are SNHLY and FYNNEI. The CDR3 extends over 15 amino acids. V gave up 7 bases and J gave up 0 bases; unmatched junction bases: 4.

This chain uses TRBV11-3 with TRBJ2-2; the D gene is possibly TRBD1 (6 bases). The CDR3 is 14 amino acids. CDR1 and CDR2 from the germline V gene are SGHNT and YENEEA. Trimming cost V 4 bases and J 4 bases, with 10 bases left between them. As DNA, the CDR3 is TGTGCCAGCAGCTGGGCAGGGGCCACCGGGGAGCTGTTTTTT. It encodes CASSWAGATGELFF.

The CDR3 reads CASSYSRQGSAEAFF. CDR3 in DNA: TGTGCCAGCAGTTACAGCCGACAGGGGTCCGCTGAAGCTTTCTTT. This chain joins TRBV6-5 and TRBJ1-1; 8 bases are a match to TRBD1. V was pared by 2 bases and J by 6 bases, with 8 bases of the junction left unmatched. Germline V CDR1 and CDR2: MNHEY, SVGAGI. The CDR3 consists of 15 residues.

This clone was counted once. The CDR3 does not end in the conserved phenylalanine or tryptophan, so this is likely a read error. This rearrangement joins TRBV28 to TRBJ2-7; D might be TRBD1 (6 bases). Trimming stripped 7 bases from V and 5 bases from J, with 12 bases between. The germline V gene encodes CDR1 MDHEN and CDR2 SYDVKM. CDR3 length equals 12 residues. CDR3 in DNA: TGTGCCAGCACCGAACAGGGCGACGAGCAGTACCTC. Its protein is CASTEQGDEQYL.

This chain connects TRBV2 to TRBJ2-1; 10 nucleotides agree with TRBD2. The junction had 5 bases not matched to a gene; V was cut back by 0 bases and J by 0 bases. Looked up from germline, CDR1 is SNHLY and CDR2 is FYNNEI. The length of the CDR3 is 18 residues. The chain's CDR3 is CASSEANPSGSSYNEQFF. CDR3 nucleotides: TGTGCCAGCAGTGAAGCGAATCCTAGCGGGAGCTCCTACAATGAGCAGTTCTTC.

This clone was observed a few times. The chain uses TRBV11-2 and TRBJ2-5; 14 bases line up with TRBD2. The CDR3 has 16 residues. V gave up 6 bases and J gave up 5 bases; unmatched junction bases: 8. The germline V gene has CDR1 SGHAT and CDR2 FQNNGV. CDR3 sequence: CASRKPGLAGEETQYF. The CDR3 bases are TGTGCCAGCAGAAAACCGGGACTAGCGGGAGAGGAGACCCAGTACTTC.

A few counts support this clone. V gene TRBV11-3 combines with J gene TRBJ1-1; 9 positions match TRBD1. The ends lost 5 bases at V and 8 bases at J; junction bases unmatched: 15. The CDR3 is 16 residues long. From germline, CDR1 is SGHNT and CDR2 YENEEA. The CDR3 DNA is TGTGCCAGCAGCCTCGATCCCGGACAGGGGCATTTGGAAGCTTTCTTT. Encoded protein: CASSLDPGQGHLEAFF.

The chain recombines TRBV5-5 with TRBJ2-7; D not resolved. V shed 1 base and J shed 6 bases, with 14 bases lying between them. The V gene's germline CDR1 is SGHKS and CDR2 YYEKEE (reference sequence). This CDR3 contains 14 residues. This chain's CDR3 is CASSLRSGVGEQYF. The CDR3 DNA reads TGTGCCAGCAGCTTGAGGTCCGGAGTTGGCGAGCAGTACTTC.

This clone was counted between two and nine times. The V call is TRBV9, the J call TRBJ2-2; 7 bases match TRBD1. Germline CDR1 SGDLS, CDR2 YYNGEE. The CDR3 covers 16 residues. J lost 3 bases, V lost 0 bases, and 5 bases had no gene match. CDR3 sequence reads: CASSVVGRGYTGELFF. The CDR3 DNA reads as TGTGCCAGCAGCGTAGTTGGCAGGGGGTACACCGGGGAGCTGTTTTTT.

The chain couples TRBV5-1 to TRBJ1-1; D unclear. The CDR3 totals 15 residues. Germline CDR1 and CDR2: SGHRS and YFSETQ. Trimming left V 0 bases short and J 5 bases short, with 14 bases between. CDR3: CASSLDPPPGTEAFF. The CDR3 DNA is TGCGCCAGCAGCTTGGATCCCCCTCCGGGAACTGAAGCTTTCTTT.

The chain combines TRBV19 with TRBJ2-7; a possible D gene is TRBD1 (5 bases). The V gene's germline CDR1 is LNHDA and CDR2 SQIVND (reference sequence). This CDR3 comprises 14 residues. Trimming cost V 5 bases and J 3 bases, with 14 bases left between them. The CDR3 protein is CASSPRVYDYEQYF. The CDR3 DNA sequence: TGTGCCAGTAGTCCCAGGGTCTACGACTACGAGCAGTACTTC. Supplemented by reference TRBV19 and TRBJ2-7, the full variable domain reads DGGITQSPKYLFRKEGQNVTLSCEQNLNHDAMYWYRQDPGQGLRLIYYSQIVNDFQKGDIAEGYSVSREKKESFPLTVTSAQKNPTAFYLCASSPRVYDYEQYFGPGTRLTVT.

The chain joins TRBV7-2 to TRBJ2-1, with D perhaps TRBD2 (6 bases). Germline CDR1 and CDR2: SGHTA and FQGNSA. V lost 4 bases to trimming and J lost 3 bases, with 10 bases between them. This CDR3 has 14 residues. CDR3 protein: CASSWGEHYNEQFF. CDR3 nucleotide sequence: TGTGCCAGCAGCTGGGGGGAACACTACAATGAGCAGTTCTTC.

The rearrangement joins TRBV27 to TRBJ2-7; 9 bases match TRBD2. CDR1 and CDR2 (germline): MNHEY, SMNVEV (reference sequence). The V and J ends lost 3 bases and 6 bases, in that order; junction bases with no gene match: 9. This CDR3 comprises 15 residues. The CDR3 loop is CASSFRIAGAGEQYF. In nucleotides, the CDR3 is TGTGCCAGCAGTTTTCGAATAGCGGGAGCTGGCGAGCAGTACTTC.

The chain has TRBV5-6 and TRBJ2-1; 7 bases fit TRBD2. The CDR3 is 15 residues long. CDR1 SGHDT and CDR2 YYEEEE come from the germline V gene. Trimming removed 4 bases from V and 15 bases from J; junction bases left unmatched: 19. Written as DNA, the CDR3 is TGTGCCAGCAGCCCGACCGGGTCCAAAGCGGGAAGGGCGTTCTTC. Protein: CASSPTGSKAGRAFF.

This clone was observed once. The rearrangement links TRBV11-2 to TRBJ2-5; 11 bases are a match to TRBD2. The CDR3 has 14 residues. With V trimmed by 4 bases and J by 5 bases, 3 bases remained unmatched. CDR1 and CDR2 from the germline V gene are SGHAT and FQNNGV. The CDR3 spells CASSSLAGAETQYF. DNA of the CDR3: TGTGCCAGCAGCTCACTAGCGGGAGCGGAGACCCAGTACTTC.

The chain uses TRBV10-3 and TRBJ1-2; D is ambiguous. V lost 6 bases, J lost 4 bases, and 18 bases lay in between. Germline V lookup: CDR1 ENHRY, CDR2 SYGVKD. The CDR3 runs to 15 residues. CDR3 sequence: CAIRGWESEVYGYTF. CDR3 coding DNA: TGTGCCATCAGGGGGTGGGAGTCCGAAGTCTATGGCTACACCTTC.

CDR3 sequence reads: CAWRGGQGLYNEQFF. CDR3 DNA sequence: TGTGCCTGGAGGGGGGGACAGGGGCTATACAATGAGCAGTTCTTC. The chain has TRBV30 and TRBJ2-1, with 10 bases that match TRBD1. Per germline, CDR1 GTSNPN and CDR2 SVGIG (reference sequence). Losses at the gene ends were 3 bases for V and 4 bases for J; bases not matched to a gene: 6. This CDR3 is 15 amino acids long.

The chain employs TRBV9 and TRBJ1-3; no clear D. The CDR3 runs to 14 residues. V dropped 1 base and J dropped 4 bases, with 9 bases sitting between them. CDR1 SGDLS and CDR2 YYNGEE come from the germline V gene. CDR3 DNA: TGTGCCAGCAGCGTAACCGGGTTCGGAAACACCATATATTTT. As protein: CASSVTGFGNTIYF. The full variable domain, completed using reference TRBV9 and TRBJ1-3, is DSGVTQTPKHLITATGQRVTLRCSPRSGDLSVYWYQQSLDQGLQFLIQYYNGEERAKGNILERFSAQQFPDLHSELNLSSLELGDSALYFCASSVTGFGNTIYFGEGSWLTVV.

The chain links TRBV18 to TRBJ1-2; 7 bases agree with TRBD1. The V gene's germline CDR1 is KGHSH and CDR2 LQKENI. The CDR3 sequence is 15 residues long. With 2 bases clipped from V and 4 bases from J, the junction kept 7 bases outside the gene matches. This chain's CDR3 is CASSPSLTGRYGYTF. The CDR3 DNA sequence: TGTGCCAGCTCACCATCCCTGACAGGGCGCTATGGCTACACCTTC.

The rearrangement uses TRBV10-3 and TRBJ1-1; 7 bases fit TRBD1. J gave up 1 base and V 6 bases, and 8 bases lay outside the gene matches. Germline lookup yields CDR1 ENHRY and CDR2 SYGVKD. The CDR3 length is 15 residues. The CDR3 sequence: CAIRETGTENTEAFF. CDR3 sequence (DNA): TGTGCCATCAGAGAGACCGGGACAGAGAACACTGAAGCTTTCTTT.

The chain links TRBV30 to TRBJ2-3; TRBD1 matches at 9 bases. The CDR3 has 15 amino acids. Germline lookup yields CDR1 GTSNPN and CDR2 SVGIG (reference sequence). J gave up 1 base and V 4 bases, and 6 bases lay outside the gene matches. Here the CDR3 DNA reads TGTGCCTGGAATCGAGGGGACAGGGGCACAGATACGCAGTATTTT. It is translated as CAWNRGDRGTDTQYF.

This clone was observed a handful of times. This chain connects TRBV19 to TRBJ2-1; 7 positions match TRBD2. Germline CDR1 and CDR2: LNHDA and SQIVND (reference sequence). The CDR3 loop spans 16 amino acids. Trimming cost V 7 bases and J 4 bases; bases outside gene matches: 13. CDR3 in amino acids: CASMGRLAENYNEQFF. The CDR3 DNA sequence: TGTGCCAGTATGGGGAGGCTAGCGGAAAATTACAATGAGCAGTTCTTC.

The chain recombines TRBV6-1 with TRBJ1-1; weak D call: TRBD1 (5 bases). Germline CDR1 MNHNS, CDR2 SASEGT. Trimming took 7 bases from V and 1 from J, leaving 7 bases between them. The CDR3 length is 12 residues. This CDR3 is CASTTGNTEAFF. In nucleotides, the CDR3 is TGTGCCAGCACTACAGGGAACACTGAAGCTTTCTTT.

The chain joins TRBV11-3 to TRBJ2-5, with a weak D call TRBD2 (5 bases). Germline V gene lookup returns CDR1 SGHNT and CDR2 YENEEA. The CDR3 consists of 12 residues. V was cut by 5 bases and J by 7 bases, with 11 bases left in between. The CDR3 DNA reads TGTGCCAGCAGCCGGCGGGCGGGGACCCAGTACTTC. This sequence encodes CASSRRAGTQYF.

This clone has only a few counts. This sequence joins TRBV27 and TRBJ2-7; 9 bases are a match to TRBD1. V gave up 0 bases and J gave up 6 bases; unmatched junction bases: 9. The CDR3 is made up of 16 amino acids. Germline CDR1 reads MNHEY; CDR2 reads SMNVEV (reference sequence). The CDR3 DNA is TGTGCCAGCAGTTTATCGTCCCCGGGACAGGGATCCGAGCAGTACTTC. Translation: CASSLSSPGQGSEQYF.

J is TRBJ1-2 and V is TRBV5-1; 11 nucleotides agree with TRBD1. The CDR3 has 15 residues. Trimming cost V 4 bases and J 5 bases; bases outside gene matches: 7. Germline V gene sequence: CDR1 SGHRS, CDR2 YFSETQ. This CDR3 is CASSPPGTGGYGYTF. As DNA, the CDR3 is TGCGCCAGCAGCCCGCCGGGGACAGGGGGGTATGGCTACACCTTC.

The chain employs TRBV6-6 and TRBJ1-5; the match to TRBD1 covers 7 bases. CDR3 size: 15 residues. CDR1 and CDR2 from the germline V gene are MNHNY and SVGAGI (reference sequence). Trimming removed 6 bases from V and 1 base from J; junction bases left unmatched: 6. The CDR3 is CASRNPGQSNQPQHF. In nucleotides, the CDR3 is TGTGCCAGCAGAAACCCGGGACAGAGCAATCAGCCCCAGCATTTT.

CDR3 sequence: CASSFRGRGYTF. CDR3 in DNA: TGTGCCAGCAGTTTCCGGGGAAGGGGCTACACCTTC. The rearrangement uses TRBV27 and TRBJ1-2; D unclear. This CDR3 region has 12 residues. Germline V gene lookup returns CDR1 MNHEY and CDR2 SMNVEV (reference sequence). Trimming cost V 3 bases and J 8 bases, with 10 bases left between them.